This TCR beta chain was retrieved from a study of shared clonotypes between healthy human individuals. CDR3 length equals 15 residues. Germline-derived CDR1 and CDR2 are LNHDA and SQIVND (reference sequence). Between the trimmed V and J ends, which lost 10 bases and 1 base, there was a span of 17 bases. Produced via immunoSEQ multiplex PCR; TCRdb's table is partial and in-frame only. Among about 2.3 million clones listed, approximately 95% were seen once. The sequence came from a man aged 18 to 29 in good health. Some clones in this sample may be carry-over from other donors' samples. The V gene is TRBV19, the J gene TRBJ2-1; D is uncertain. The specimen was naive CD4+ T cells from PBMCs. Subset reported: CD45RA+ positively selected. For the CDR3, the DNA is TGTGCCACCCGATCCCGCGGCGTATCCTACAATGAGCAGTTCTTC. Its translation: CATRSRGVSYNEQFF.